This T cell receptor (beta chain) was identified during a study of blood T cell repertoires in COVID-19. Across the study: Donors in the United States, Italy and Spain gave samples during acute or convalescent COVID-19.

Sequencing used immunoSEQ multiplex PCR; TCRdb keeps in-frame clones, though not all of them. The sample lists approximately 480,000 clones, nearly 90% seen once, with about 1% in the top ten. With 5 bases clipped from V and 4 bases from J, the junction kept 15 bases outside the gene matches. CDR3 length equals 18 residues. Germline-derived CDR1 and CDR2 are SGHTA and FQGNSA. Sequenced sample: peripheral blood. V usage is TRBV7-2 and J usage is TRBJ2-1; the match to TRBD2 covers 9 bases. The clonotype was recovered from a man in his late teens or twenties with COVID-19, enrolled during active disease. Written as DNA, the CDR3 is TGTGCCAGCAGCCCAGGGGCCGCCGGGACTAGCCCTTACAATGAGCAGTTCTTC. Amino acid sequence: CASSPGAAGTSPYNEQFF.